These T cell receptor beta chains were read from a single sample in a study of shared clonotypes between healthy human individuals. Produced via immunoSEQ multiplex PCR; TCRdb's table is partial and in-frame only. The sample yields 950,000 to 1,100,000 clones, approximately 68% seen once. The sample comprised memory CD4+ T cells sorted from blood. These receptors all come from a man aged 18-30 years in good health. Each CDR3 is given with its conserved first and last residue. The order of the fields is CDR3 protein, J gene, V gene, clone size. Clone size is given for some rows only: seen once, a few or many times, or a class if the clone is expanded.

CDR3: CASSLGAIYNEQFF; J: TRBJ2-1; V: TRBV11-3; size: .
CDR3: CASRPSELEKLFF; J: TRBJ1-4; V: TRBV6-1; size: .
CDR3: CASSPLSGPGGNQPQHF; J: TRBJ1-5; V: TRBV7-2; size: once
CDR3: CASSRGELETQYF; J: TRBJ2-5; V: TRBV11-2; size: once
CDR3: CASSLEAEQYF; J: TRBJ2-7; V: TRBV7-2; size: many
CDR3: CASSSQGDEQYF; J: TRBJ2-7; V: TRBV5-1; size: .
CDR3: CSVKGGGETQYF; J: TRBJ2-5; V: TRBV29-1; size: .
CDR3: CASSVHSGNTIYF; J: TRBJ1-3; V: TRBV27; size: .
CDR3: CASSLDEQFF; J: TRBJ2-1; V: TRBV7-9; size: .
CDR3: CASSLRADYGYTF; J: TRBJ1-2; V: TRBV27; size: .
CDR3: CAIRDRASTDTQYF; J: TRBJ2-3; V: TRBV10-3; size: .
CDR3: CASSAPSGPGTGELFF; J: TRBJ2-2; V: TRBV6-1; size: few
CDR3: CASSLEAGRNQFF; J: TRBJ2-1; V: TRBV5-1; size: few
CDR3: CSVEDPGQNEQFF; J: TRBJ2-1; V: TRBV29-1; size: .
CDR3: CASSLTDRAGDEQYF; J: TRBJ2-7; V: TRBV18; size: few
CDR3: CASTPGLAGYNEQFF; J: TRBJ2-1; V: TRBV5-1; size: .
CDR3: CASSQDPMGPGEAQYF; J: TRBJ2-5; V: TRBV4-2; size: once
CDR3: CASSLLVTSGPYNEQFF; J: TRBJ2-1; V: TRBV28; size: .
CDR3: CASSEGRGNQPQHF; J: TRBJ1-5; V: TRBV2; size: .